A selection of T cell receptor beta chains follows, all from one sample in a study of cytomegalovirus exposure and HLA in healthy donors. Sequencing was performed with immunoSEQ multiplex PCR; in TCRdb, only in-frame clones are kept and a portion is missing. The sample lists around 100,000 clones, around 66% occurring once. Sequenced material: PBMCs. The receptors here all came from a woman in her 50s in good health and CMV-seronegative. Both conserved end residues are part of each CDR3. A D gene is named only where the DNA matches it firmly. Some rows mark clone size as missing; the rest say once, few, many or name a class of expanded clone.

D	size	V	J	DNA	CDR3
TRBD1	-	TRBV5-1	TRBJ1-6	TGCGCCAGCAGCACGGGACAGTCACCCCTCCACTTT	CASSTGQSPLHF
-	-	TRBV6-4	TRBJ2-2	TGTGCCAGCAGTGCCCAGAACACCGGGGAGCTGTTTTTT	CASSAQNTGELFF
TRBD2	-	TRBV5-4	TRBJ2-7	TGTGCCAGCAGCCCGAGCTTGCGGGAGTTCGACGAGCAGTACTTC	CASSPSLREFDEQYF
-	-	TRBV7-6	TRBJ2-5	TGTGCCAGCAGCTCCGGGGGGCCGGGTGAGACCCAGTACTTC	CASSSGGPGETQYF
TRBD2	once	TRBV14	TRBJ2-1	TGTGCCAGCTTTCGCGGACTAGCGGGTTACAATGAGCAGTTCTTC	CASFRGLAGYNEQFF
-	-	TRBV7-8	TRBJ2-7	TGTGCCAGCAGCTTAGGGGGGGGGCCCTACGAGCAGTACTTC	CASSLGGGPYEQYF
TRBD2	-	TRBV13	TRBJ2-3	TGTGCCAGCAGCTTAAGACTAGCCCCGGCGGATACGCAGTATTTT	CASSLRLAPADTQYF
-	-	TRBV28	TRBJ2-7	TGTGCCAGCAGTTTAGGACTATCCTACGAGCAGTACTTC	CASSLGLSYEQYF
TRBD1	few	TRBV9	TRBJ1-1	TGTGCCAGCAGCGTAGTTCCTCAGGGGGCGAGCCCGGAAGCTTTCTTT	CASSVVPQGASPEAFF
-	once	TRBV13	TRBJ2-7	TGTGCCAGCAGCTCGTCTGCGTCCGCGCAGCAGTACTTC	CASSSSASAQQYF
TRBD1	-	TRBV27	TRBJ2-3	TGTGCCAGCAGTACCCGACAGGGGGCGGTCACAGATACGCAGTATTTT	CASSTRQGAVTDTQYF
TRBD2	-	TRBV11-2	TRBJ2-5	TGTGCCAGCAGCTTAGGATTAGCGGGGGGGCCTGGCGCGGAGACCCAGTACTTC	CASSLGLAGGPGAETQYF
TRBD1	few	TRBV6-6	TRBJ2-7	TGTGCCAGCAGCCCCCCCGGGACAGGGGGGTCCTACGAGCAGTACTTC	CASSPPGTGGSYEQYF
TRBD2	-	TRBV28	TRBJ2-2	TGTGCCAGCAGTCTCGGACTAGCGGGGGCGGCCGGGGAGCTGTTTTTT	CASSLGLAGAAGELFF
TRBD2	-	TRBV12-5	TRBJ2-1	TGTGCTAGTGGTTTGGTACCGTTCAGACTAGCGGGGAGCTCCTACAATGAGCAGTTCTTC	CASGLVPFRLAGSSYNEQFF
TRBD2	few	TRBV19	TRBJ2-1	TGTGCCAGTACCTCACTAGCGGGGGACTACAATGAGCAGTTCTTC	CASTSLAGDYNEQFF
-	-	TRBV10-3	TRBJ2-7	TGTGCCATCAACGTTGCGGACGAGCAGTACTTC	CAINVADEQYF
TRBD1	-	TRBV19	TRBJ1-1	TGTGCCAGTAGTCCACAGGGGTCCATGAACACTGAAGCTTTCTTT	CASSPQGSMNTEAFF
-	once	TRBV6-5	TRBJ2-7	TGTGCCAGCAGTTATGTTCGTGGCGGGAACTACGAGCAGTACTTC	CASSYVRGGNYEQYF
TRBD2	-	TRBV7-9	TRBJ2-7	TGTGCCAGTGGGGCTAGCGGGAGCTACGAGCAGTACTTC	CASGASGSYEQYF
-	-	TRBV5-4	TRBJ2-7	TGTGCCAGCAGCTTGGGGCAGATCTACGAGCAGTACTTC	CASSLGQIYEQYF
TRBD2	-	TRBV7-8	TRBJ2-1	TGTGCCAGCAGCCCCACCCGACTAGCCCCAACCTACAATGAGCAGTTCTTC	CASSPTRLAPTYNEQFF
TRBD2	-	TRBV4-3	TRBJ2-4	TGCGCCAGCAGCCAAGTCGCCCCACTAGCGGTGCTAGCCAAAAACATTCAGTACTTC	CASSQVAPLAVLAKNIQYF
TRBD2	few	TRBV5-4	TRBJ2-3	TGTGCCAGCAGGGGGACTAGCGGGGGAAGCACAGATACGCAGTATTTT	CASRGTSGGSTDTQYF
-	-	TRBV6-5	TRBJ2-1	TGTGCCAGCGATGACCCGAATTCGGGGGAGCAGTTCTTC	CASDDPNSGEQFF
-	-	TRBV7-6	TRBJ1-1	TGTGCCAGCAGCTTAAATCGGGGTTTGAACACTGAAGCTTTCTTT	CASSLNRGLNTEAFF
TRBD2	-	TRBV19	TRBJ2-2	TGTGCCAGTAGTTCCAATGGACTAGCGGGAGGCACGAACACCGGGGAGCTGTTTTTT	CASSSNGLAGGTNTGELFF
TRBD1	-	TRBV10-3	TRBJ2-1	TGTGCCATCAGGGGCACCGGGACAGGTGCCTACAATGAGCAGTTCTTC	CAIRGTGTGAYNEQFF
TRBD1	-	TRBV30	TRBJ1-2	TGTGCCTGGACCAAAGACAGGGCTGGGGGCTACACCTTC	CAWTKDRAGGYTF
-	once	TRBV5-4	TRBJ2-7	TGTGCCAGCAGCACCCAATACCGGGACTTTTCCTACGAGCAGTACTTC	CASSTQYRDFSYEQYF
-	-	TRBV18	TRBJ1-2	TGTGCCAGCTCACCACCGTCACGGGACTATGGCTACACCTTC	CASSPPSRDYGYTF
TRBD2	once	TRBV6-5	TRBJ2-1	TGTGCCAGCAGTTTCACTAGCGATTACAATGAGCAGTTCTTC	CASSFTSDYNEQFF
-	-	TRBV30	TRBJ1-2	TGTGCCTGGAGTTCTGGGGGCATCTATGGCTACACCTTC	CAWSSGGIYGYTF
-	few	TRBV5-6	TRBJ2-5	TGTGCCAGCAGCACGGACTATGGAGAGACCCAGTACTTC	CASSTDYGETQYF
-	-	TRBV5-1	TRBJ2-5	TGCGCCAGCAGCCTAGGGTTCGACAGTGAGACCCAGTACTTC	CASSLGFDSETQYF
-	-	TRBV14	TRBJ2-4	TGTGCCAGCAGCCAGGGCGGGGTGTTAGCCAAAAACATTCAGTACTTC	CASSQGGVLAKNIQYF
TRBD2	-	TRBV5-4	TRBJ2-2	TGTGCCAGCAGCTTGGCCGTGTCGGGGGGAGGCACCGGGGAGCTGTTTTTT	CASSLAVSGGGTGELFF
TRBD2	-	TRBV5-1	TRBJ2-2	TGCGCCAGCAGCAGGACGGGGGGAAGGGCCGGGGAGCTGTTTTTT	CASSRTGGRAGELFF
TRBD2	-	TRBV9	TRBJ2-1	TGTGCCAGCAGCGTAGGGGGACTAGCGGGGAACAATGAGCAGTTCTTC	CASSVGGLAGNNEQFF
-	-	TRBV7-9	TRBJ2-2	TGTGCCAGCAGCTCCCCAGGGGCACGGGACACCGGGGAGCTGTTTTTT	CASSSPGARDTGELFF
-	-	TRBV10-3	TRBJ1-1	TGTGCCGCCGCACAGGGCGAGGGCTATTACAATATTGAAGCTTTCTTT	CAAAQGEGYYNIEAFF
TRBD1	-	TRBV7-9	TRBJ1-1	TGTGCCAGCAGCTATCATCTGAGCTTAACCCAGGGGGCTACTGAAGCTTTCTTT	CASSYHLSLTQGATEAFF
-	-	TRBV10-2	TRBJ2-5	TGCGCCACCGGGACATCTCTAGTGACCCAGTACTTC	CATGTSLVTQYF
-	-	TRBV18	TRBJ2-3	TGTGCCAGCTCACCCGACAGGACTAGCACAGATACGCAGTATTTT	CASSPDRTSTDTQYF
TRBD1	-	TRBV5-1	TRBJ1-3	TGCGCCAGCAGCTTTATTGGACAGGGGGTTGGAAACACCATATATTTT	CASSFIGQGVGNTIYF
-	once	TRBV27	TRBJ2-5	TGTGCCAGCAGTTTATCGAGTCGGAGGGCCGAGACCCAGTACTTC	CASSLSSRRAETQYF
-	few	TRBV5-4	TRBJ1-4	TGTGCCAGCAGCTTCGGACAGTCAGAAAAACTGTTTTTT	CASSFGQSEKLFF
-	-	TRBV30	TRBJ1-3	TGTGCCTGGAGAGGCGGGCCGCTCTCTGGAAACACCATATATTTT	CAWRGGPLSGNTIYF